This is a list of T cell receptor beta chains from one sample in a study of cytomegalovirus exposure and HLA in healthy donors. Profiled with immunoSEQ multiplex PCR; TCRdb holds only in-frame clones, not every one. The table shows around 180,000 clones, with 65% to 85% occurring only once. Sequencing was done on a sample of PBMCs. These receptors were taken from a male donor in good health and CMV-seronegative. Both conserved end residues are part of each CDR3. The D gene is left open where the match is weak. Clone size appears in some rows only: once, few, many, or a class for an expanded clone.

d_call: -
v_call: TRBV5-1
clone_size: -
j_call: TRBJ1-2
cdr3_aa: CASSLVPDYGYTF

d_call: TRBD1
v_call: TRBV27
clone_size: -
j_call: TRBJ1-2
cdr3_aa: CASSPETGGYGYTF

d_call: TRBD2
v_call: TRBV27
clone_size: -
j_call: TRBJ2-1
cdr3_aa: CASSLLFAGDNNEQFF

d_call: -
v_call: TRBV7-2
clone_size: -
j_call: TRBJ2-7
cdr3_aa: CASSPRRDQIYEQYF

d_call: TRBD1
v_call: TRBV7-9
clone_size: -
j_call: TRBJ2-3
cdr3_aa: CASSHSGTGTNTQYF

d_call: TRBD2
v_call: TRBV7-2
clone_size: -
j_call: TRBJ2-4
cdr3_aa: CASSREAGGGKNIQYF

d_call: -
v_call: TRBV5-6
clone_size: -
j_call: TRBJ1-5
cdr3_aa: CASSHPSLQHF

d_call: TRBD2
v_call: TRBV5-1
clone_size: few
j_call: TRBJ2-7
cdr3_aa: CASSRTSGRLSSYEQYF

d_call: -
v_call: TRBV30
clone_size: once
j_call: TRBJ1-6
cdr3_aa: CAWSVFSAYNSPLHF

d_call: -
v_call: TRBV6-1
clone_size: few
j_call: TRBJ1-2
cdr3_aa: CASSDTQGLGYTF

d_call: TRBD2
v_call: TRBV5-6
clone_size: -
j_call: TRBJ2-5
cdr3_aa: CARLAGDLGGETQYF